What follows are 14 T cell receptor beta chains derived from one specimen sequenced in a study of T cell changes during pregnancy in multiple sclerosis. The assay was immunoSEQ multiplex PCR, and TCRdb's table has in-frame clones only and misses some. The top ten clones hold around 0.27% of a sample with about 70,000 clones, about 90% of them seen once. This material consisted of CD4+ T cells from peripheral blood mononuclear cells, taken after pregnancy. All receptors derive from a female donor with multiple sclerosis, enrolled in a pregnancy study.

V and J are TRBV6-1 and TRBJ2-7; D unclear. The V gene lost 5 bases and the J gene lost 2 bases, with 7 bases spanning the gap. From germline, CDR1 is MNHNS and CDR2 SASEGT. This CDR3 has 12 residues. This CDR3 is CASSQLPYEQYF. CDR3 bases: TGTGCCAGCAGTCAGTTACCCTACGAGCAGTACTTC.

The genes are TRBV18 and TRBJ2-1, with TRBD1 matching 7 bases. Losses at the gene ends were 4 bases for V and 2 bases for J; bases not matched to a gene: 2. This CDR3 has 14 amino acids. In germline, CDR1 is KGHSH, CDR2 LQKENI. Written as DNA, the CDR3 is TGTGCCAGCTCACTAGGGGGCACCTACAATGAGCAGTTCTTC. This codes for CASSLGGTYNEQFF.

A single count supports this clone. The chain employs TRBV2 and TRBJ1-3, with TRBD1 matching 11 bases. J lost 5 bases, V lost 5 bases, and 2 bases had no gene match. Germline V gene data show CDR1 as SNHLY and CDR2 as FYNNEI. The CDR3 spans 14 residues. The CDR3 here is CASSPDRGRNTIYF. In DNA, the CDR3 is TGTGCCAGCAGTCCGGACAGGGGGCGAAACACCATATATTTT.

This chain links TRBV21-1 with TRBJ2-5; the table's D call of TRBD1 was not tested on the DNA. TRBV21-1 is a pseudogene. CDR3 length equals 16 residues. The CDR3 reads CASSKEGGTGQETQYF. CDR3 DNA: TGTGCCAGCAGCAAAGAGGGGGGGACAGGCCAAGAGACCCAGTACTTC.

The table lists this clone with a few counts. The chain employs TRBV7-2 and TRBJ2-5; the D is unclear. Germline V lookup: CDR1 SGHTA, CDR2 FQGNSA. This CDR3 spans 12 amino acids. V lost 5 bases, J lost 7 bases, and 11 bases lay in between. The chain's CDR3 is CASSPPHGTQYF. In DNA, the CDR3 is TGTGCCAGCAGCCCTCCCCACGGGACCCAGTACTTC.

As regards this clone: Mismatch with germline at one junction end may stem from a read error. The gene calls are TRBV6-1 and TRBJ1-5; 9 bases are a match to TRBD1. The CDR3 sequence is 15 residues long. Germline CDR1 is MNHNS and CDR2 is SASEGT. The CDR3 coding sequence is TGTGCCAGCAGCGAAGGACAGGGGATGAATCAGCCCCAGCATTTT. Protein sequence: CASSEGQGMNQPQHF.

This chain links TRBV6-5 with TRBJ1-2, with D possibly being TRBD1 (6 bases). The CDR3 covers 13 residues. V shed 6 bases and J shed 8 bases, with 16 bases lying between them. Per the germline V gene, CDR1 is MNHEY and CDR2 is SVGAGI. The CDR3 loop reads CASRRGGNMGYTF. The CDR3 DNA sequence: TGTGCCAGCAGGAGGGGGGGGAATATGGGCTACACCTTC.

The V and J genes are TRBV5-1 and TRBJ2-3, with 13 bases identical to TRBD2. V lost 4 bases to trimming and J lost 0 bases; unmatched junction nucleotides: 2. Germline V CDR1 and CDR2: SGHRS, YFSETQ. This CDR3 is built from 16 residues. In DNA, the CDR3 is TGCGCCAGCAGCGGGGGACTAGCGGGGAGCACAGATACGCAGTATTTT. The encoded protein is CASSGGLAGSTDTQYF.

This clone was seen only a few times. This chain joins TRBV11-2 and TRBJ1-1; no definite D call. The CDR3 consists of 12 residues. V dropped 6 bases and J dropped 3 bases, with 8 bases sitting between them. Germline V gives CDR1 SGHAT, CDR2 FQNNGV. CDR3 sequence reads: CASSYQDTEAFF. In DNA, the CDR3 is TGTGCCAGCAGTTACCAGGACACTGAAGCTTTCTTT.

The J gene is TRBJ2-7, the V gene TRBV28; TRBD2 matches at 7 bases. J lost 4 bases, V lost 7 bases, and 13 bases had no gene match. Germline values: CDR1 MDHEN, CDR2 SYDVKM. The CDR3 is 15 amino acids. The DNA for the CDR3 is TGTGCCAGCAACCAAGGTCCCTTAGCGGGTTACGAGCAGTACTTC. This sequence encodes CASNQGPLAGYEQYF.

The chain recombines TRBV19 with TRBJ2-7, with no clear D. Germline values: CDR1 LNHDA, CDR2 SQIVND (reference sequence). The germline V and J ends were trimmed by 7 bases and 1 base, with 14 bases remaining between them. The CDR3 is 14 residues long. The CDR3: CASKAAPTSYEQYF. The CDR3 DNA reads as TGTGCCAGTAAGGCGGCCCCCACTTCCTACGAGCAGTACTTC.

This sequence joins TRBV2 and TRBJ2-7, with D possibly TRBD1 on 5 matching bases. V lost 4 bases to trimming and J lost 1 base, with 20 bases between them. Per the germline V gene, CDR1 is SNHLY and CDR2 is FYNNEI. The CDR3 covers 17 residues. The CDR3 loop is CASSVPPSRARSYEQYF. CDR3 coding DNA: TGTGCCAGCAGTGTTCCCCCAAGCAGGGCGAGGTCCTACGAGCAGTACTTC.

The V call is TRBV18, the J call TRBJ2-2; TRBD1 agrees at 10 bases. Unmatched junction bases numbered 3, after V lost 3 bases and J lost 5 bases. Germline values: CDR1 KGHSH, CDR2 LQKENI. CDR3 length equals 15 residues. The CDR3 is CASSPGQGRTGELFF. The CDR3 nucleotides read TGTGCCAGCTCACCGGGACAGGGGAGGACCGGGGAGCTGTTTTTT.

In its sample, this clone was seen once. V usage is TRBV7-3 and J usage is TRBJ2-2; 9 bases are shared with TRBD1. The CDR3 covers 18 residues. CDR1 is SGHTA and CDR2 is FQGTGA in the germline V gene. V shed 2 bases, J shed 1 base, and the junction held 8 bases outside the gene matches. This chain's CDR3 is CASSLSGTGRVNTGELFF. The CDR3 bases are TGTGCCAGCAGCTTATCAGGGACAGGGCGGGTGAACACCGGGGAGCTGTTTTTT.